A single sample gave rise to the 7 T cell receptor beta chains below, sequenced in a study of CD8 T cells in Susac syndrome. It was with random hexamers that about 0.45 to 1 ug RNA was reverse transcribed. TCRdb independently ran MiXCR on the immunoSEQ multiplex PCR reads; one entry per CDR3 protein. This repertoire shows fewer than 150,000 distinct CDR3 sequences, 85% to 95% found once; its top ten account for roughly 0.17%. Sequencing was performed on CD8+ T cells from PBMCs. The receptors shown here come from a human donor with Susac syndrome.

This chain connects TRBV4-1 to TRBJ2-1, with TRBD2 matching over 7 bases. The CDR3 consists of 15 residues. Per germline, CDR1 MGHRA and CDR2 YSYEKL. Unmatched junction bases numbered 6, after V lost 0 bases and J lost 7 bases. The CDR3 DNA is TGCGCCAGCAGCCAAGAAAGGACTAGTATGAATGAGCAGTTCTTC. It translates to CASSQERTSMNEQFF.

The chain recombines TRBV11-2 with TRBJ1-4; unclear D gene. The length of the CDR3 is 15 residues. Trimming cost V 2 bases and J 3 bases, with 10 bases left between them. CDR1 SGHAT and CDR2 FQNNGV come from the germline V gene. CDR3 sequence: CASSLFASANEKLFF. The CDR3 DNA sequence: TGTGCCAGCAGCTTATTCGCCTCTGCTAATGAAAAACTGTTTTTT.

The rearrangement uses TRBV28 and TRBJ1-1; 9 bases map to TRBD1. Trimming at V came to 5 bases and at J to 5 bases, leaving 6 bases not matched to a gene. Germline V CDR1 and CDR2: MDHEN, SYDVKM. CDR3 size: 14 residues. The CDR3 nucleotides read TGTGCCAGCAGTGGGGACAGGGTGGCTACTGAAGCTTTCTTT. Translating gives CASSGDRVATEAFF.

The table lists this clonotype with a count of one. The CDR3 coding sequence is TGCGCCAGCAGCCACCCGGGACTAGCGGGAGGGGATTACAATGAGCAGTTCTTC. Its protein is CASSHPGLAGGDYNEQFF. The chain couples TRBV4-1 to TRBJ2-1; TRBD2 matches at 16 bases. This CDR3 contains 18 residues. J lost 4 bases, V lost 3 bases, and 6 bases had no gene match. In germline, CDR1 is MGHRA, CDR2 YSYEKL.

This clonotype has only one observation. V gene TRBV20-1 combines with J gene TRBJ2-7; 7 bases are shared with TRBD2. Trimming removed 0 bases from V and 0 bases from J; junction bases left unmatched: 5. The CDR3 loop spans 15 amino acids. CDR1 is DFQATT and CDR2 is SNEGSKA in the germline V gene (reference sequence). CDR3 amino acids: CSAREIAGVSYEQYF. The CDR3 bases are TGCAGTGCTAGAGAAATTGCGGGAGTCTCCTACGAGCAGTACTTC.

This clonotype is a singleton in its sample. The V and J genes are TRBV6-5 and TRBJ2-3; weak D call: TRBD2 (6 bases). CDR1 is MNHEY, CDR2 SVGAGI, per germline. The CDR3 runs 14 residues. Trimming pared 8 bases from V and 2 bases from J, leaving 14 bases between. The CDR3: CASRVAVLTDTQYF. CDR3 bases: TGTGCCAGCCGAGTAGCGGTCCTCACAGATACGCAGTATTTT.

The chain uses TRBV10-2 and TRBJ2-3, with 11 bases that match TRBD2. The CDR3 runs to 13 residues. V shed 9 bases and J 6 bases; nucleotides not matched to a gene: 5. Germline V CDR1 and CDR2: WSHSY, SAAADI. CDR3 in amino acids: CASSGRGGDTQYF. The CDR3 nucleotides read TGCGCCAGTAGCGGGAGGGGAGGTGATACGCAGTATTTT.